Listed here are 4 T cell receptor beta chains from one sample, sequenced in a study of blood T cell repertoires in COVID-19. Libraries were prepared by immunoSEQ multiplex PCR; TCRdb keeps only in-frame clonotypes and omits some of them. The sample lists roughly 250,000 clones, around 85% seen once, with around 6.4% in the top ten. Specimen: peripheral blood. The origin of the receptors is a woman between 55 and 75 years old with active or convalescent COVID-19.

V is TRBV5-1 and J is TRBJ2-5, with D perhaps TRBD1 (5 bases). This CDR3 contains 14 residues. V was trimmed by 4 bases and J by 2 bases, leaving 12 bases between them. CDR1 and CDR2 from the germline V gene are SGHRS and YFSETQ. The CDR3 DNA follows: TGCGCCAGCAGCCACGGCGACAGTCAAGAGACCCAGTACTTC. Translated: CASSHGDSQETQYF.

V gene TRBV12-3 or TRBV12-4 combines with J gene TRBJ1-1; D call uncertain. V was clipped by 2 bases and J by 1 base, with 5 bases between them. The CDR3 extends over 13 amino acids. The CDR3 reads CASSLTRNTEAFF. As DNA, the CDR3 is TGTGCCAGCAGTTTAACCAGGAACACTGAAGCTTTCTTT.

This chain connects TRBV7-8 to TRBJ2-5; the match to TRBD1 covers 10 bases. This CDR3 has 14 amino acids. From germline, CDR1 is SGHVS and CDR2 FQNEAQ. The J segment lost 5 bases and the V segment lost 5 bases, leaving 5 bases of the junction unmatched. The CDR3 nucleotides are TGTGCCAGCAGCCGACAGGGGGCGGAGGAGACCCAGTACTTC. Translated: CASSRQGAEETQYF.

The V gene is TRBV6-5, the J gene TRBJ1-1; weak D call: TRBD1 (5 bases). V was shortened by 2 bases and J by 3 bases, with 10 bases between the two germline ends. The germline gives CDR1 MNHEY, CDR2 SVGAGI. The CDR3 contains 14 residues. Here the CDR3 reads CASSYRGTDTEAFF. DNA for the CDR3: TGTGCCAGCAGTTACAGGGGCACGGACACTGAAGCTTTCTTT.